These 8 T cell receptor beta chains were all obtained from the same sample, sequenced in a study of cytomegalovirus exposure and HLA in healthy donors. The data were produced by immunoSEQ multiplex PCR, yet TCRdb's version contains in-frame clones alone and is incomplete. The sample holds 200,000 to 250,000 clones, around nine tenths seen once. Material: PBMCs. The receptors shown here come from a young woman in good health and CMV-seropositive.

The CDR3 protein is CASKNRLNTEAFF. CDR3 sequence (DNA): TGCGCCAGCAAGAACAGATTGAACACTGAAGCTTTCTTT. The rearrangement uses TRBV5-1 and TRBJ1-1; no reliable D call. Trimming stripped 6 bases from V and 0 bases from J, with 9 bases between. Germline assignment: CDR1 SGHRS and CDR2 YFSETQ. The CDR3 has 13 amino acids.

This chain links TRBV6-5 with TRBJ1-5, with TRBD1 matching over 10 bases. Germline V gene data show CDR1 as MNHEY and CDR2 as SVGAGI. J gave up 6 bases and V 6 bases, and 5 bases lay outside the gene matches. The CDR3 is made up of 14 amino acids. CDR3 loop: CASSRGTGVQPQHF. CDR3 DNA sequence: TGTGCCAGCAGCCGGGGGACAGGGGTTCAGCCCCAGCATTTT.

V gene TRBV6-5 combines with J gene TRBJ2-6; D gene uncertain. CDR3 length: 15 amino acids. V lost 4 bases and J 0 bases, leaving 7 bases between the germline ends. The germline V gene encodes CDR1 MNHEY and CDR2 SVGAGI. Here the CDR3 DNA reads TGTGCCAGCAGTTTACAGAGCTCTGGGGCCAACGTCCTGACTTTC. Translation gives CASSLQSSGANVLTF.

The gene calls are TRBV28 and TRBJ1-5; TRBD1 matches 7 bases. This CDR3 is 17 amino acids long. The V and J ends lost 4 bases and 3 bases, in that order; junction bases with no gene match: 12. Per germline, CDR1 MDHEN and CDR2 SYDVKM. The CDR3 sequence is CASSYANRGRVNQPQHF. In nucleotides, the CDR3 is TGTGCCAGCAGTTATGCAAACAGGGGAAGGGTCAATCAGCCCCAGCATTTT. Full variable domain (remainder filled in from reference TRBV28 and TRBJ1-5): DVKVTQSSRYLVKRTGEKVFLECVQDMDHENMFWYRQDPGLGLRLIYFSYDVKMKEKGDIPEGYSVSREKKERFSLILESASTNQTSMYLCASSYANRGRVNQPQHFGDGTRLSIL.

The chain recombines TRBV7-3 with TRBJ1-1, with no clear D. This CDR3 is built from 13 residues. The V end lost 2 bases, the J end lost 1 base, and 5 bases lay between the germline ends. The germline gives CDR1 SGHTA, CDR2 FQGTGA. CDR3 nucleotide sequence: TGTGCCAGCAGCTTAGAGCCGAACACTGAAGCTTTCTTT. This codes for CASSLEPNTEAFF.

This clone came up a few times. Relative to the germline gene, one junction end is altered; a read error may explain this. The chain employs TRBV6-6 and TRBJ1-1, with D tentatively TRBD1 (5 bases). The CDR3 is made up of 13 amino acids. The germline V gene has CDR1 MNHNY and CDR2 SVGAGI (reference sequence). DNA for the CDR3: TGTGCCAGCACTTACAAGGGGTTCGCTGAAGCTTTCTTT. It encodes CASTYKGFAEAFF.

This chain joins TRBV9 and TRBJ2-5, with a possible D match to TRBD1 (6 bases). Germline loops: CDR1 SGDLS, CDR2 YYNGEE. The CDR3 length is 14 residues. V shed 3 bases and J shed 2 bases, with 11 bases lying between them. CDR3 protein: CASSGGTLQETQYF. DNA of the CDR3: TGTGCCAGCAGCGGTGGGACACTTCAAGAGACCCAGTACTTC.

V and J are TRBV5-4 and TRBJ2-7; 8 nucleotides line up with TRBD2. The ends lost 3 bases at V and 2 bases at J; junction bases unmatched: 4. The CDR3 loop spans 14 amino acids. The V gene's germline CDR1 is SGHNT and CDR2 YYREEE (reference sequence). CDR3: CASSSVAGPYEQYF. CDR3 coding DNA: TGTGCCAGCAGCTCTGTAGCGGGGCCCTACGAGCAGTACTTC.